A single T cell receptor beta chain is shown here with its context. Profiling relied on immunoSEQ multiplex PCR, and the TCRdb table lists in-frame clones only, not all of them. This table has 55,000 to 75,000 clones, more than 70% appearing once. CDR3 length: 17 residues. The trim removed 11 bases at V and 5 bases at J, leaving 21 bases unmatched. This entry is derived from a study of blood T cell repertoires in COVID-19. For the study at large: COVID-19 samples from acute and convalescent phases originated in the United States, Italy and Spain. T cells, B-cell-depleted T cells, or PBMCs provided the cDNA or gDNA that served as material.

V gene TRBV23-1 combines with J gene TRBJ2-5; 9 bases map to TRBD1. TRBV23-1 belongs to the ORF category, with a function that is uncertain. The origin of this receptor is a man aged 55 to 70 with COVID-19, enrolled during active disease. The material sequenced was peripheral blood. The CDR3 DNA reads as TGCGCCTTCGTCCCCCCACCGATACAGGGGGCGCGGGAGACCCAGTACTTC. Translating gives CAFVPPPIQGARETQYF.